The entry below describes one T cell receptor (beta chain). Its cognate antigen is unknown. Some clones are missing from TCRdb's copy, which holds only in-frame ones; the method was immunoSEQ multiplex PCR. The sample holds tens of thousands of clones, roughly 90% seen once. The trim removed 3 bases at V and 5 bases at J, leaving 10 bases unmatched. Germline values: CDR1 KGHSH, CDR2 LQKENI. The CDR3 loop spans 16 amino acids. The sample is drawn from a study of T cell responses to AZD1222 COVID-19 vaccine. Overall study findings and caveats: Receipt of two AZD1222 doses was followed by a rise in Spike-specific TCR breadth and depth.

The TCR sequence derives from an adult who received the AZD1222 COVID-19 vaccine. The rearrangement uses TRBV18 and TRBJ2-5, with 9 bases fitting TRBD1. The source material was peripheral blood, sampled 28 days after the second AZD1222 dose. The chain's CDR3 is CASSPQEGTGSETQYF. Here the CDR3 DNA reads TGTGCCAGCTCACCGCAAGAAGGGACAGGGAGCGAGACCCAGTACTTC.